This entry describes one T cell receptor (beta chain). Original methodology: Amplification from reference gene primers served as the basis for estimated nucleated cell counts. This table comes from immunoSEQ multiplex PCR, and its TCRdb copy is limited to in-frame clones, with some not included. V and J calls and clone size come straight from that table; D and trimming were deduced from the DNA. Of hundreds of thousands of clones listed, over 75% are singletons. CDR1 and CDR2 from the germline V gene are MNHEY and SMNVEV (reference sequence). This CDR3 has 12 residues. V was trimmed by 6 bases and J by 6 bases, leaving 9 bases between them. This entry belongs to a study of blood T cell repertoires in COVID-19.

Sequenced sample: peripheral blood. The J gene is TRBJ2-1, the V gene TRBV27; D is ambiguous. The receptor was isolated from a woman aged 55-70 years with COVID-19, enrolled during active disease. As DNA, the CDR3 is TGTGCCAGCAGCCCCGGGTTCAATGAGCAGTTCTTC. It translates to CASSPGFNEQFF.